This T cell receptor beta chain was profiled in a study of identical twins. Findings of the study overall: It was out-of-frame TCR alpha sharing in monozygotic twins that models underestimated.

A word on this clonotype: Its cognate antigen is unknown.

cDNA molecules carried unique molecular identifiers, and template switching added a universal primer site. MiXCR, run by TCRdb on the 5' RACE reads, gives a single entry per CDR3 protein. The table lists fewer than 350,000 distinct CDR3 sequences, 8% to 9% of them singletons. Only healthy Caucasians were included as donors. Per germline, CDR1 SQVTM and CDR2 ANQGSEA. Trimming removed 6 bases from V and 6 bases from J; junction bases left unmatched: 11. The CDR3 extends over 14 amino acids. The same data also went into a second study, on yellow fever vaccine responses in identical twins.

This clonotype originated in a woman aged 18-29 years in good health. V and J are TRBV29-1 and TRBJ2-1; the match to TRBD1 covers 7 bases. The sequenced sample consisted of memory (CD45RO+) T cells sorted from blood. In DNA form, the CDR3 reads TGCAGCGTCACTGGACAGGTCGGTGGCAATGAGCAGTTCTTC. Translation gives CSVTGQVGGNEQFF.